These T cell receptor beta chains were read from a single sample in a study of OX40 agonist ivuxolimab in advanced cancers. Sequencing used immunoSEQ multiplex PCR; TCRdb keeps in-frame clones, though not all of them. Among around 67,000 clones listed, 75% to 90% were seen once. The source was CD4+ or CD8+ T cells sorted from blood, collected in a trial of the OX40 agonist ivuxolimab. All receptors come from an adult with an advanced solid tumor such as melanoma, head and neck, liver or kidney cancer. CDR3s leave out the opening cysteine and the closing phenylalanine or tryptophan.

V gene,CDR3 protein
TRBV5-4,ASSPGLAGGISSYEQY
TRBV7-3,ASSLSGYGTDTQY
TRBV4-2,ASSQDWGPREKLF
TRBV4-3,ASSQDWRTGGTDTQY
TRBV7-2,ASSVQGAPNTGELF
TRBV30,ASRTGVGRNTIY
TRBV7-9,ASSLDGGSYNEQF
TRBV19,ASSTEPRAGEQY
TRBV7-2,ASSLWGKNTEAF
TRBV19,ASSRADRVGTDTQY
TRBV11-2,ASSLESGIYSYEQY
TRBV21-1,ASSKKGQGYGSPLH
TRBV2,ASTEDVGYT
TRBV14,ASSPGLYEQY
TRBV5-1,ASGQGGTEAF
TRBV18,ASSPISSGLGTDTQY
TRBV19,ASVIEGSTTEAF
TRBV4-1,ASSLVDRGNEQF
TRBV2,ASMKGGSYYGYT
TRBV7-2,ASSLDGGGTEAF
TRBV11-2,ASSFGTGKGYT
TRBV5-4,ASSLTGWNTGELF
TRBV6-6,ASSKGGDYGYT
TRBV29-1,SVEAQGTDTQY
TRBV4-2,ASSQGAGGAAYEQY
TRBV27,ASSSSISGNTIY
TRBV6-5,ASRPGVNSPLH
TRBV9,ASSASGGRTDTQY
TRBV2,ASSYRDTAEQY
TRBV7-2,ASSLEGWGQGWYEQY
TRBV30,AWSAQGNQPQH
TRBV27,ASSFGGGPPAYNEQF
TRBV2,ASSDWWPGNTIY
TRBV9,ASSVGRDTGELF
TRBV6-5,ASSYSDRGPTGELF
TRBV6-5,ASSSAGQRGTEAF
TRBV5-1,ASSLFLLAGATGEQF
TRBV19,ASSIQGAQETQY
TRBV2,ASSVLGQRSSYEQY